The subject of this entry is one TCR beta chain. Its antigen is as yet unknown. The data are from a study of T cell repertoires in cytomegalovirus infection. Looking at the study overall: A matching HLA type, together with CMV infection, was signaled by public TCR beta signatures. Study observations and caveats: Within the response measured ex vivo, HLA-C-restricted CMV-specific TCR beta clonotypes were dominant. The cumulative frequency of public TCR beta families identified carriers of CMV plus the relevant HLA.

TCRdb re-called the reads with MiXCR, one entry per CDR3 protein. The data hold some 240,000 distinct CDR3 sequences, with over 15% observed a single time. The CDR3 consists of 17 residues. V was pared by 5 bases and J by 11 bases, with 19 bases of the junction left unmatched. CDR1 is KGHDR and CDR2 is SFDVKD in the germline V gene. The sequencing input was CD8+ T cells from PBMCs. The chain uses TRBV24-1 and TRBJ2-1; 8 bases map to TRBD2. This TCR was sampled from a human donor in good health (CMV status not recorded). Some clones in this sample may be carry-over from other donors' samples. CDR3 DNA sequence: TGTGCCACCAGTGTCGGTTTTGGTAGCGGGGAGACCGATAAGCAGTTCTTC. Translating gives CATSVGFGSGETDKQFF.